The T cell receptor beta chain under discussion was sequenced for a study of T-cell reconstitution after alpha-beta-depleted transplantation in children. The study's findings and limits: Alpha-beta T cells about two months after transplant reportedly derived from several hundred expanded graft clones. After transplant, high TCRbeta diversity at day 60 in some patients arose from surviving recipient T cells and thymic progenitors.

Unique molecular identifiers were used to barcode this TCRbeta library. TCRdb re-analysed the PCR reads in MiXCR, keeping a single row per CDR3 protein. The table shows under 850,000 distinct CDR3 sequences, with around 13% occurring only once. Notes on this clonotype: Its antigen is unidentified. Since a much larger clone is just one base distant, this may be a read error.

The specimen was PBMCs, collected before TCRalphabeta/CD19-depleted stem cell transplant. This TCR came from a girl aged 2-10 years with congenital amegakaryocytic thrombocytopenia, due to receive a stem cell transplant.

The CDR3 region is CPSRTSGTPDTQYF. CDR3 nucleotide sequence: TGCCCCAGCAGGACTAGCGGGACGCCAGATACGCAGTATTTT. The chain combines TRBV5-1 with TRBJ2-3; 12 nucleotides match TRBD2. This CDR3 spans 14 amino acids. Per the germline V gene, CDR1 is SGHRS and CDR2 is YFSETQ.